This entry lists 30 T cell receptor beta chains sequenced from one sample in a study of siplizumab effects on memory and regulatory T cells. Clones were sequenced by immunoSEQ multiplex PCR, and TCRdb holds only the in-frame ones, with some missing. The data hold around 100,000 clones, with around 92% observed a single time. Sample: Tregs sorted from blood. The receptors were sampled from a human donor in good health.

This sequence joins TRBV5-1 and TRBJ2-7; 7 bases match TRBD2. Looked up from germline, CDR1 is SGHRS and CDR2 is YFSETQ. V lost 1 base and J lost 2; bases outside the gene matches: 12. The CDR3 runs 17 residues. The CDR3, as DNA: TGCGCCAGCAGCTTGTTTTATCGTGCTAGCGGTACCTACGAGCAGTACTTC. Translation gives CASSLFYRASGTYEQYF.

In DNA, the CDR3 is TGCGCCAGCAGCCCGGGAAATTATAATGAGCAGTTCTTC. This codes for CASSPGNYNEQFF. V is TRBV5-1 and J is TRBJ2-1; a weak D match, TRBD2 (5 bases). In germline, CDR1 is SGHRS, CDR2 YFSETQ. This CDR3 contains 13 residues. V was clipped by 4 bases and J by 7 bases, with 12 bases between them.

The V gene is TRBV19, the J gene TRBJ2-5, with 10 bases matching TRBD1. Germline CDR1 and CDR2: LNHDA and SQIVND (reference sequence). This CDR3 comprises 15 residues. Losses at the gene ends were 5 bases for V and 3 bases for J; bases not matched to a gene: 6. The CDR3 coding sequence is TGTGCCAGTAGTTGGACAGGGGGGGTCGAAGAGACCCAGTACTTC. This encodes CASSWTGGVEETQYF. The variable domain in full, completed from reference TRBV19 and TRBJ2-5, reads DGGITQSPKYLFRKEGQNVTLSCEQNLNHDAMYWYRQDPGQGLRLIYYSQIVNDFQKGDIAEGYSVSREKKESFPLTVTSAQKNPTAFYLCASSWTGGVEETQYFGPGTRLLVL.

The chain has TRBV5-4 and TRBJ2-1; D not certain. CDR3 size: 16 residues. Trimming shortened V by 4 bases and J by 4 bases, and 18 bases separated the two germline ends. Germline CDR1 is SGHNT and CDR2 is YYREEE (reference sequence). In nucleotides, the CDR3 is TGTGCCAGCAGCCCGGAGCCGGGTCGGAGTTACAATGAGCAGTTCTTC. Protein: CASSPEPGRSYNEQFF.

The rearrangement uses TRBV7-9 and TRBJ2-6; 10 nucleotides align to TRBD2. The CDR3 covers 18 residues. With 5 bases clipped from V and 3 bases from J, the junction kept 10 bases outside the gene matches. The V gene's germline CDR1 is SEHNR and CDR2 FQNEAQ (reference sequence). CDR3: CASSRSEAGGRGANVLTF. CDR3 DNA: TGTGCCAGCAGCCGAAGCGAAGCGGGAGGGCGTGGGGCCAACGTCCTGACTTTC. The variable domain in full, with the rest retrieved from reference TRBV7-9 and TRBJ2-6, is DTGVSQNPRHKITKRGQNVTFRCDPISEHNRLYWYRQTLGQGPEFLTYFQNEAQLEKSRLLSDRFSAERPKGSFSTLEIQRTEQGDSAMYLCASSRSEAGGRGANVLTFGAGSRLTVL.

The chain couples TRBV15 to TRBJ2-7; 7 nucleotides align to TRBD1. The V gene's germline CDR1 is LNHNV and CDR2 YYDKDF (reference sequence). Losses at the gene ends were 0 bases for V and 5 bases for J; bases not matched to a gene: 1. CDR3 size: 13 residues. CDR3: CATSRDQGDEQYF. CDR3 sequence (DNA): TGTGCCACCAGCAGAGATCAGGGGGACGAGCAGTACTTC.

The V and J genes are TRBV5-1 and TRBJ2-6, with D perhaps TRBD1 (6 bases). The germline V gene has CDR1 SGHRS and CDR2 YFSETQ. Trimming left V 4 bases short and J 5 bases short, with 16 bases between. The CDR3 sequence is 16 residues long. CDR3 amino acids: CASSAYPRGWANVLTF. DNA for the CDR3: TGCGCCAGCAGCGCCTACCCCAGGGGTTGGGCCAACGTCCTGACTTTC.

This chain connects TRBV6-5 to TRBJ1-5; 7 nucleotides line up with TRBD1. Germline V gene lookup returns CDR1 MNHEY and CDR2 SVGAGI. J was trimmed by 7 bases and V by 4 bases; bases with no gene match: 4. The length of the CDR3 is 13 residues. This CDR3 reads CASSSQQGQPQHF. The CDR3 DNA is TGTGCCAGCAGTTCACAACAGGGGCAGCCCCAGCATTTT.

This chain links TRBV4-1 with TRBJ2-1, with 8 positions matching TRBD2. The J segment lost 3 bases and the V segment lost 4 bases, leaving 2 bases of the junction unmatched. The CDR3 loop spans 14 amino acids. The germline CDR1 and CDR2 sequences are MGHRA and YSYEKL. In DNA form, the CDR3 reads TGCGCCAGCAGCCGCAGCGGGAGCTACAATGAGCAGTTCTTC. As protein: CASSRSGSYNEQFF.

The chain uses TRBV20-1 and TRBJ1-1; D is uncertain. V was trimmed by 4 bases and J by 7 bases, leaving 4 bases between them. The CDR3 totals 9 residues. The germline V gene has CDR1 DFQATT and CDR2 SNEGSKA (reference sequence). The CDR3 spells CSANREAFF. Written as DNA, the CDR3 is TGCAGTGCTAACCGTGAAGCTTTCTTT.

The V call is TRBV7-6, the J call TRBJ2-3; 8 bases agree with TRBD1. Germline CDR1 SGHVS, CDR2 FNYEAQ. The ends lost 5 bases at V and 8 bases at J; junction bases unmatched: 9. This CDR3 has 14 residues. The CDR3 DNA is TGTGCCAGCAGCCCGGGACAGGTTGTAGGTACGCAGTATTTT. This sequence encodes CASSPGQVVGTQYF.

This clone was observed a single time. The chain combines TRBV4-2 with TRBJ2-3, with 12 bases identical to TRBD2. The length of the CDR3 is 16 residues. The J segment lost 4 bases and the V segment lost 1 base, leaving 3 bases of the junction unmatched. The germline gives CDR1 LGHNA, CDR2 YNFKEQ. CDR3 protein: CASSQASGRGADTQYF. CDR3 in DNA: TGTGCCAGCAGCCAAGCTAGCGGGAGGGGGGCAGATACGCAGTATTTT.

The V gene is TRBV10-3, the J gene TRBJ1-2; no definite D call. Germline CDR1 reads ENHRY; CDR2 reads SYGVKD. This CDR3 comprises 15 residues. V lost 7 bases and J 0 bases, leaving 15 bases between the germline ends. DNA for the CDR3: TGTGCCATCACCTATCGATCGGCGCCTAACTATGGCTACACCTTC. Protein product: CAITYRSAPNYGYTF.

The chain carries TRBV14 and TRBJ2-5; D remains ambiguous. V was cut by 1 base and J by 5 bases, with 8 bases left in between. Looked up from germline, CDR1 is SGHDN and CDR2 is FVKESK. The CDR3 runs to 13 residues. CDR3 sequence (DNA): TGTGCCAGCAGCCAAGGTCCCCAGGAGACCCAGTACTTC. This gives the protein CASSQGPQETQYF.

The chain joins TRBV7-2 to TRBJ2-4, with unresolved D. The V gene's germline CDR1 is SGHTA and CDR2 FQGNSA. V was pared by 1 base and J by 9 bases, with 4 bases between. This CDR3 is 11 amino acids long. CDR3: CASSLDFIQYF. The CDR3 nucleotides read TGTGCCAGCAGCTTAGACTTCATTCAGTACTTC.

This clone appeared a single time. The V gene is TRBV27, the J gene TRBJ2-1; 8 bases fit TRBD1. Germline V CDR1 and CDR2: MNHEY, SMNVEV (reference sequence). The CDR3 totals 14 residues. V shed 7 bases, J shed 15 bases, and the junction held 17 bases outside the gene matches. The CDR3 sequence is CASTHRGVRGILFF. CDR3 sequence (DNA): TGTGCCAGCACCCACAGGGGGGTTCGCGGGATTCTGTTCTTC.

CDR3 loop: CASSLWGGTEAFF. CDR3 in DNA: TGTGCCAGCAGCTTATGGGGAGGCACTGAAGCTTTCTTT. The V and J genes are TRBV11-3 and TRBJ1-1; D gene ambiguous. The CDR3 has 13 amino acids. Germline V gene sequence: CDR1 SGHNT, CDR2 YENEEA. Trimming stripped 2 bases from V and 4 bases from J, with 8 bases between.

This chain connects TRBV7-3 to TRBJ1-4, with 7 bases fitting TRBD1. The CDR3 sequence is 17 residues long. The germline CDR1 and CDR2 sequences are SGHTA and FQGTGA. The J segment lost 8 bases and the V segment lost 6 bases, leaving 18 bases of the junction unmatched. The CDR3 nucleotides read TGTGCCAGCAGACCCAACTCAAAGAAGGGGGCGGAAGAAAAACTGTTTTTT. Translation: CASRPNSKKGAEEKLFF.

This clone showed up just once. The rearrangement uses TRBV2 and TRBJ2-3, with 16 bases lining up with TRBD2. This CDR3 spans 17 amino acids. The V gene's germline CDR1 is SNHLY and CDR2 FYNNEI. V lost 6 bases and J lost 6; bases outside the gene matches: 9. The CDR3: CASRAGTSGRATDTQYF. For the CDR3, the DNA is TGTGCCAGCAGAGCCGGGACTAGCGGGAGGGCCACGGATACGCAGTATTTT.

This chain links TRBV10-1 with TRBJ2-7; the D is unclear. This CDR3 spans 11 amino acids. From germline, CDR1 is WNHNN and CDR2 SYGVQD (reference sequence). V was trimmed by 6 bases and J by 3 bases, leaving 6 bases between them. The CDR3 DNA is TGCGCCAGCAGGAAAAACTACGAGCAGTACTTC. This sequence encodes CASRKNYEQYF.

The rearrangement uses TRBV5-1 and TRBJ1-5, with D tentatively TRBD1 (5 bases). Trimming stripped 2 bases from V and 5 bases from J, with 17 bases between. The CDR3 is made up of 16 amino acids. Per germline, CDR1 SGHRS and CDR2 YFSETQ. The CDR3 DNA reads TGCGCCAGCAGCTTCCCCCGTCGGGGGGTCGATCAGCCCCAGCATTTT. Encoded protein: CASSFPRRGVDQPQHF.

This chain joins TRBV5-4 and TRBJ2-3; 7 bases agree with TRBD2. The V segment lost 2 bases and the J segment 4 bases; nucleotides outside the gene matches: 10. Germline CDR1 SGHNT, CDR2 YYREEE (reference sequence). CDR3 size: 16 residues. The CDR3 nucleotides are TGTGCCAGCAGCTTTAGGGCTAGCGGAGGGGCAGATACGCAGTATTTT. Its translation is CASSFRASGGADTQYF.

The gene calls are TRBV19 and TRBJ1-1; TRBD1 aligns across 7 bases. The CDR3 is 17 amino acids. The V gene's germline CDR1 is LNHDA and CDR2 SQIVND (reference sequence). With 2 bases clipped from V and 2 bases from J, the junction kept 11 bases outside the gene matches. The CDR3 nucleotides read TGTGCCAGTAGTATAAATCGACTCTTAGGGGGCAACACTGAAGCTTTCTTT. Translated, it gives CASSINRLLGGNTEAFF.

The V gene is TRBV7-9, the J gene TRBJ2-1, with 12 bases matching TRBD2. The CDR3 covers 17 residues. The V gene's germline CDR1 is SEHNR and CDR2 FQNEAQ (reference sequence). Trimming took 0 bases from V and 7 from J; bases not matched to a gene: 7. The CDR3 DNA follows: TGTGCCAGCAGCTTAGCTATAGCGACTAGCGGGAGTAATGAGCAGTTCTTC. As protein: CASSLAIATSGSNEQFF.

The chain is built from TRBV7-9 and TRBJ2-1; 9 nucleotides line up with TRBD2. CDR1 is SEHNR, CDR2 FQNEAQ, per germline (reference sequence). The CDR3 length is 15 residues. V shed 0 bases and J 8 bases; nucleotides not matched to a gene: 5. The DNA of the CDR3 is TGTGCCAGCAGCTTAGCGGTTAGCGGGAGAGATGAGCAGTTCTTC. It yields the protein CASSLAVSGRDEQFF.

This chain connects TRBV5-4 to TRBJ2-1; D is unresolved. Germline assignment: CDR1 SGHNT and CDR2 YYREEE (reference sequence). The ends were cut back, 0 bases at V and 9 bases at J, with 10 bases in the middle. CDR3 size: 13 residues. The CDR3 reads CASSLVSGGEQFF. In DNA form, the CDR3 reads TGTGCCAGCAGCTTGGTTTCGGGCGGTGAGCAGTTCTTC.

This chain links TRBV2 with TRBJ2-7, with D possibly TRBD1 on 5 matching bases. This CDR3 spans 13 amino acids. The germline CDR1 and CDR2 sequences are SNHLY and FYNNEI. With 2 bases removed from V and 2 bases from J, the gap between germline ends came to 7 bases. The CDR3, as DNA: TGTGCCAGCAGTGAAAGGGGAACCTACGAGCAGTACTTC. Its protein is CASSERGTYEQYF.

In nucleotides, the CDR3 is TGCGCCAGCAGCCGAGGACAGCCAGATTCACCCCTCCACTTT. Translation gives CASSRGQPDSPLHF. This chain joins TRBV5-1 and TRBJ1-6; tentatively, D is TRBD1 (6 bases). Trimming stripped 4 bases from V and 8 bases from J, with 13 bases between. In germline, CDR1 is SGHRS, CDR2 YFSETQ. The CDR3 is made up of 14 amino acids.

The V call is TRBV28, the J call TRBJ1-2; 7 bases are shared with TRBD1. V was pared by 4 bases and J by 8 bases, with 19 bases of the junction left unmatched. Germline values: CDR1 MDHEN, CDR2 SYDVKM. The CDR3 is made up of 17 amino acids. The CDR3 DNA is TGTGCCAGCAGTTCCCCTGCAACAGGGGACGACGGGTACGGCTACACCTTC. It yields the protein CASSSPATGDDGYGYTF.

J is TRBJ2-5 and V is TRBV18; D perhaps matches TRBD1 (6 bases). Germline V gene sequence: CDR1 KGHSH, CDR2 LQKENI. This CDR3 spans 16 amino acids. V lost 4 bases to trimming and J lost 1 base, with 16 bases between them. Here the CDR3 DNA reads TGTGCCAGCTCACTCACAACAGGGTTACGCCAAGAGACCCAGTACTTC. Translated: CASSLTTGLRQETQYF.